This entry lists 17 T cell receptor beta chains sequenced from one sample in a study of cytomegalovirus exposure and HLA in healthy donors. PCR involved 60 Vbeta and 13 Jbeta primers. Method: immunoSEQ multiplex PCR; TCRdb's copy keeps in-frame clones and lacks some. The data show roughly 220,000 clones, almost 70% seen once. The sample taken for sequencing was PBMCs. These receptors were obtained from a man aged 40-49 years in good health and CMV-seropositive.

The rearrangement joins TRBV9 to TRBJ2-3; 10 nucleotides align to TRBD2. Trimming took 3 bases from V and 6 from J; bases not matched to a gene: 10. The V gene's germline CDR1 is SGDLS and CDR2 YYNGEE. This CDR3 is built from 16 residues. CDR3 protein: CASSALSGGATDTQYF. Written as DNA, the CDR3 is TGTGCCAGCAGCGCACTAAGCGGGGGGGCTACGGATACGCAGTATTTT. The variable domain in full, with the rest retrieved from reference TRBV9 and TRBJ2-3, is DSGVTQTPKHLITATGQRVTLRCSPRSGDLSVYWYQQSLDQGLQFLIQYYNGEERAKGNILERFSAQQFPDLHSELNLSSLELGDSALYFCASSALSGGATDTQYFGPGTRLTVL.

V is TRBV5-6 and J is TRBJ2-1; TRBD2 agrees at 8 bases. Germline CDR1 and CDR2: SGHDT and YYEEEE. The trim removed 1 base at V and 4 bases at J, leaving 4 bases unmatched. CDR3 length: 15 residues. CDR3 protein: CASSLNGGDYNEQFF. For the CDR3, the DNA is TGTGCCAGCAGCTTGAACGGGGGGGATTACAATGAGCAGTTCTTC. The variable domain in full, completed from reference TRBV5-6 and TRBJ2-1, reads DAGVTQSPTHLIKTRGQQVTLRCSPKSGHDTVSWYQQALGQGPQFIFQYYEEEERQRGNFPDRFSGHQFPNYSSELNVNALLLGDSALYLCASSLNGGDYNEQFFGPGTRLTVL.

The chain recombines TRBV5-4 with TRBJ2-5, with D tentatively TRBD1 (6 bases). Germline V lookup: CDR1 SGHNT, CDR2 YYREEE (reference sequence). Trimming took off 0 bases at V and 4 bases at J, with 7 bases between the two ends. CDR3 size: 13 residues. The CDR3 bases are TGTGCCAGCAGCTTGGAGACAGGAGAGACCCAGTACTTC. It encodes CASSLETGETQYF. The variable domain in full, with the rest retrieved from reference TRBV5-4 and TRBJ2-5, is ETGVTQSPTHLIKTRGQQVTLRCSSQSGHNTVSWYQQALGQGPQFIFQYYREEENGRGNFPPRFSGLQFPNYSSELNVNALELDDSALYLCASSLETGETQYFGPGTRLLVL.

V usage is TRBV18 and J usage is TRBJ1-3; tentatively, D is TRBD1 (5 bases). Looked up from germline, CDR1 is KGHSH and CDR2 is LQKENI. This CDR3 region has 13 residues. Trimming took off 5 bases at V and 0 bases at J, with 5 bases between the two ends. DNA of the CDR3: TGTGCCAGCTCAGACAGCTCTGGAAACACCATATATTTT. Its translation: CASSDSSGNTIYF.

This clone was counted only a few times. In DNA form, the CDR3 reads TGTGCCAGCAGCTGGGGACAGGGTACAGATACGCAGTATTTT. This encodes CASSWGQGTDTQYF. The chain has TRBV5-8 and TRBJ2-3; 9 positions match TRBD1. This CDR3 region has 14 residues. The V segment lost 3 bases and the J segment 3 bases; nucleotides outside the gene matches: 2. Germline V CDR1 and CDR2: SGHTS, YDEGEE.

This clone was seen only a few times. This chain links TRBV7-2 with TRBJ2-7; 8 bases map to TRBD1. Germline CDR1 SGHTA, CDR2 FQGNSA. The CDR3 has 15 amino acids. The V and J ends lost 5 bases and 4 bases, in that order; junction bases with no gene match: 10. The CDR3 loop is CASSRTGTGVYEQYF. For the CDR3, the DNA is TGTGCCAGCAGCCGGACCGGGACAGGAGTTTACGAGCAGTACTTC.

This chain links TRBV7-2 with TRBJ1-4, with unresolved D. V dropped 2 bases and J dropped 7 bases, with 8 bases sitting between them. This CDR3 has 13 amino acids. The germline V gene encodes CDR1 SGHTA and CDR2 FQGNSA. The CDR3 bases are TGTGCCAGCAGCTTACCTTCCAGTGAAAAACTGTTTTTT. It translates to CASSLPSSEKLFF.

This clone was found a few times. The chain joins TRBV2 to TRBJ2-3; 9 bases are a match to TRBD2. Germline CDR1 and CDR2: SNHLY and FYNNEI. The CDR3 is 14 amino acids. The trim removed 7 bases at V and 2 bases at J, leaving 4 bases unmatched. The CDR3 DNA reads as TGTGCCAGCATGAGGACTAGCGCCACAGATACGCAGTATTTT. This encodes CASMRTSATDTQYF.

This clone has just a few counts. The genes are TRBV29-1 and TRBJ2-1; TRBD2 matches 8 bases. V was pared by 3 bases and J by 5 bases, with 6 bases of the junction left unmatched. The CDR3 sequence is 14 residues long. Germline lookup yields CDR1 SQVTM and CDR2 ANQGSEA. CDR3 nucleotide sequence: TGCAGCGTTGAGGGCGGGGGGTGGAACAATGAGCAGTTCTTC. It codes for CSVEGGGWNNEQFF.

This clone was seen only once. The rearrangement uses TRBV7-8 and TRBJ2-2; a weak D match, TRBD2 (6 bases). There are 16 residues in the CDR3. CDR1 and CDR2 from the germline V gene are SGHVS and FQNEAQ. Trimming shortened V by 1 base and J by 1 base, and 10 bases separated the two germline ends. DNA of the CDR3: TGTGCCAGCAGCTTAGGCAGGACTAAGAACACCGGGGAGCTGTTTTTT. Its translation: CASSLGRTKNTGELFF.

The chain combines TRBV9 with TRBJ2-5, with 8 bases fitting TRBD1. V was pared by 5 bases and J by 4 bases, with 16 bases of the junction left unmatched. The length of the CDR3 is 17 residues. Germline assignment: CDR1 SGDLS and CDR2 YYNGEE. CDR3 in amino acids: CASRSGTGFGGGETQYF. For the CDR3, the DNA is TGTGCCAGCAGGTCCGGGACAGGATTCGGTGGCGGAGAGACCCAGTACTTC.

V is TRBV6-5 and J is TRBJ2-7, with D possibly TRBD1 on 6 matching bases. Trimming cost V 0 bases and J 3 bases, with 12 bases left between them. This CDR3 spans 15 amino acids. Germline CDR1 is MNHEY and CDR2 is SVGAGI. The DNA for the CDR3 is TGTGCCAGCAGTTACTCGGACAGAAATTTCTACGAGCAGTACTTC. It translates to CASSYSDRNFYEQYF.

The rearrangement joins TRBV25-1 to TRBJ1-2; D call uncertain. With 8 bases removed from V and 4 bases from J, the gap between germline ends came to 11 bases. CDR1 MGHDK and CDR2 SYGVNS come from the germline V gene. The CDR3 covers 12 residues. The CDR3 is CASSGGAYGYTF. The CDR3 DNA sequence: TGTGCCAGCTCCGGCGGAGCCTATGGCTACACCTTC.

The J gene is TRBJ2-3, the V gene TRBV2; 7 bases agree with TRBD2. The CDR3 has 13 amino acids. The germline gives CDR1 SNHLY, CDR2 FYNNEI. The J segment lost 4 bases and the V segment lost 4 bases, leaving 2 bases of the junction unmatched. CDR3 coding DNA: TGTGCCAGCAGTGGGGGACTATCAGATACGCAGTATTTT. Translating gives CASSGGLSDTQYF.

CDR3 sequence: CASSFQGLADEQYF. The CDR3 nucleotides are TGTGCCAGCAGCTTTCAAGGACTAGCGGACGAGCAGTACTTC. The chain recombines TRBV7-2 with TRBJ2-7; 10 bases line up with TRBD2. V gave up 3 bases and J gave up 5 bases; unmatched junction bases: 4. CDR1 SGHTA and CDR2 FQGNSA come from the germline V gene. This CDR3 is 14 amino acids long.

V is TRBV7-6 and J is TRBJ1-3; 9 bases agree with TRBD1. Germline-derived CDR1 and CDR2 are SGHVS and FNYEAQ. V was clipped by 8 bases and J by 1 base; unmatched bases: 9. The CDR3 totals 16 residues. This CDR3 is CASARTGGFSGNTIYF. The DNA for the CDR3 is TGTGCCAGCGCGCGAACAGGGGGCTTTTCTGGAAACACCATATATTTT. The full variable domain, rest sourced from reference TRBV7-6 and TRBJ1-3, is GAGVSQSPRYKVTKRGQDVALRCDPISGHVSLYWYRQALGQGPEFLTYFNYEAQQDKSGLPNDRFSAERPEGSISTLTIQRTEQRDSAMYRCASARTGGFSGNTIYFGEGSWLTVV.

The table lists this clone with a few counts. V usage is TRBV23-1 and J usage is TRBJ1-4, with D perhaps TRBD1 (5 bases). TRBV23-1 is an ORF, and what it does is uncertain. V was cut by 5 bases and J by 0 bases, with 13 bases left in between. The CDR3 contains 16 residues. Here the CDR3 reads CASSSRGRTTNEKLFF. The CDR3 DNA is TGCGCCAGCAGTTCAAGGGGCCGTACAACTAATGAAAAACTGTTTTTT.